This is a list of T cell receptor beta chains from one sample in a study of shared clonotypes between healthy human individuals. Clones were sequenced by immunoSEQ multiplex PCR, and TCRdb holds only the in-frame ones, with some missing. Of roughly 2,000,000 clones listed, about 94% are singletons. Sequenced input: naive CD8+ T cells from PBMCs. These TCRs come from a man between 18 and 29 years old in good health. Some clones in this sample may be carry-over from other donors' samples. Each CDR3 is given with its conserved first and last residue. The D gene is left open where the match is weak. Part of the rows lack a size; the others show once, few, many or a class for expanded clones.

J: TRBJ2-2; size: -; D: -; V: TRBV19; CDR3: CASSGPAGELFF; DNA: TGTGCCAGTTCCGGACCCGCCGGGGAGCTGTTTTTT
J: TRBJ1-1; size: -; D: -; V: TRBV5-1; CDR3: CASSLSPGTGTTEAFF; DNA: TGCGCCAGCAGCTTGTCTCCAGGGACTGGTACCACTGAAGCTTTCTTT
J: TRBJ1-1; size: -; D: TRBD1; V: TRBV7-2; CDR3: CASSLVGTGGTEAFF; DNA: TGTGCCAGCAGCTTAGTGGGGACAGGGGGCACTGAAGCTTTCTTT
J: TRBJ2-7; size: -; D: -; V: TRBV9; CDR3: CASSVGTVTFYEQYF; DNA: TGTGCCAGCAGCGTAGGGACCGTTACCTTCTACGAGCAGTACTTC
J: TRBJ1-1; size: few; D: -; V: TRBV19; CDR3: CASSQGAETEAFF; DNA: TGTGCCAGTAGTCAGGGAGCAGAAACTGAAGCTTTCTTT
J: TRBJ2-5; size: -; D: TRBD1; V: TRBV10-3; CDR3: CATGQGDETQYF; DNA: TGTGCCACCGGACAGGGCGACGAGACCCAGTACTTC
J: TRBJ2-7; size: -; D: -; V: TRBV11-2; CDR3: CASSLDSLRGQYF; DNA: TGTGCCAGCAGCTTAGATTCGTTACGGGGGCAGTACTTC
J: TRBJ1-1; size: once; D: -; V: TRBV4-2; CDR3: CASSQGTAVRNTEAFF; DNA: TGTGCCAGCAGCCAAGGGACAGCAGTCAGGAACACTGAAGCTTTCTTT
J: TRBJ1-4; size: -; D: -; V: TRBV7-9; CDR3: CASSTGRLNEKLFF; DNA: TGTGCCAGCAGCACAGGCCGTCTTAATGAAAAACTGTTTTTT
J: TRBJ2-7; size: -; D: TRBD1; V: TRBV4-3; CDR3: CASSQVGQGTYEQYF; DNA: TGCGCCAGCAGCCAAGTGGGACAGGGGACCTACGAGCAGTACTTC
J: TRBJ1-1; size: -; D: -; V: TRBV11-1; CDR3: CASSLRGGRYTEAFF; DNA: TGTGCCAGCAGCTTACGGGGAGGGAGGTACACTGAAGCTTTCTTT
J: TRBJ2-2; size: -; D: TRBD1; V: TRBV18; CDR3: CASSPPDRDTGELFF; DNA: TGTGCCAGCTCACCACCGGACAGGGATACCGGGGAGCTGTTTTTT
J: TRBJ2-1; size: -; D: -; V: TRBV27; CDR3: CASSFTGPSYNEQFF; DNA: TGTGCCAGCAGCTTCACAGGTCCTTCCTACAATGAGCAGTTCTTC
J: TRBJ2-7; size: -; D: TRBD2; V: TRBV7-9; CDR3: CASSPLAGGREQYF; DNA: TGTGCCAGCAGTCCACTAGCGGGAGGGCGGGAGCAGTACTTC
J: TRBJ2-1; size: -; D: -; V: TRBV19; CDR3: CATRLTRRSSYNEQFF; DNA: TGTGCCACCAGACTTACACGGAGAAGCTCCTACAATGAGCAGTTCTTC
J: TRBJ2-2; size: once; D: -; V: TRBV7-3; CDR3: CASSLRFGATGELFF; DNA: TGTGCCAGCAGCTTAAGATTTGGGGCCACCGGGGAGCTGTTTTTT
J: TRBJ2-1; size: few; D: TRBD2; V: TRBV7-7; CDR3: CASSPNLVAGFGDEQFF; DNA: TGTGCCAGCAGCCCGAACCTCGTAGCGGGATTCGGCGATGAGCAGTTCTTC
J: TRBJ2-7; size: -; D: -; V: TRBV5-1; CDR3: CASSLAQGIFYEQYF; DNA: TGCGCCAGCAGCTTGGCCCAGGGGATATTCTACGAGCAGTACTTC
J: TRBJ2-7; size: -; D: -; V: TRBV6-5; CDR3: CASSYGGRGYEQYF; DNA: TGTGCCAGCAGTTACGGGGGAAGGGGCTACGAGCAGTACTTC
J: TRBJ2-3; size: -; D: TRBD2; V: TRBV5-6; CDR3: CASSLGPKLAATDTQYF; DNA: TGTGCCAGCAGCTTGGGTCCCAAACTAGCGGCAACAGATACGCAGTATTTT
J: TRBJ2-7; size: -; D: -; V: TRBV4-1; CDR3: CASSQVKRAYEQYF; DNA: TGCGCCAGCAGCCAAGTCAAACGGGCCTACGAGCAGTACTTC
J: TRBJ2-1; size: -; D: -; V: TRBV4-3; CDR3: CASSQRASYNEQFF; DNA: TGCGCCAGCAGCCAACGGGCCTCCTACAATGAGCAGTTCTTC
J: TRBJ2-1; size: once; D: -; V: TRBV25-1; CDR3: CAISVGTGAYNEQFF; DNA: TGTGCCATCAGTGTAGGAACGGGAGCCTACAATGAGCAGTTCTTC
J: TRBJ2-7; size: -; D: -; V: TRBV6-5; CDR3: CASSYSGPVYEQYF; DNA: TGTGCCAGCAGTTACTCCGGGCCGGTCTACGAGCAGTACTTC
J: TRBJ1-2; size: -; D: -; V: TRBV28; CDR3: CASRTAGEHGYTF; DNA: TGTGCCAGCAGGACCGCAGGGGAGCATGGCTACACCTTC
J: TRBJ1-2; size: -; D: -; V: TRBV5-5; CDR3: CASSLVQILYGYTF; DNA: TGTGCCAGCAGCTTAGTCCAGATCCTCTATGGCTACACCTTC
J: TRBJ2-3; size: once; D: TRBD2; V: TRBV13; CDR3: CASSLFRSGRITDTQYF; DNA: TGTGCCAGCAGCTTGTTTAGGAGCGGGAGGATCACAGATACGCAGTATTTT
J: TRBJ1-2; size: -; D: -; V: TRBV19; CDR3: CASSINRNYGYTF; DNA: TGTGCCAGTAGTATCAACAGGAACTATGGCTACACCTTC
J: TRBJ1-1; size: -; D: TRBD1; V: TRBV6-6; CDR3: CASRDRLQGDEAFF; DNA: TGTGCCAGCAGGGACAGACTCCAGGGGGATGAAGCTTTCTTT
J: TRBJ2-7; size: -; D: TRBD1; V: TRBV28; CDR3: CASSPRVGTGDPSEQYF; DNA: TGTGCCAGCAGTCCCCGGGTGGGGACAGGGGACCCCTCCGAGCAGTACTTC
J: TRBJ1-2; size: -; D: TRBD1; V: TRBV27; CDR3: CASTPVGGGYGYTF; DNA: TGTGCCAGCACCCCGGTAGGGGGCGGGTATGGCTACACCTTC
J: TRBJ2-7; size: -; D: -; V: TRBV27; CDR3: CASSWQGSYEQYF; DNA: TGTGCCAGCAGTTGGCAGGGATCCTACGAGCAGTACTTC
J: TRBJ2-5; size: -; D: -; V: TRBV4-1; CDR3: CASSQEPFRPGGGTQYF; DNA: TGCGCCAGCAGCCAAGAGCCCTTCCGTCCAGGTGGAGGGACCCAGTACTTC
J: TRBJ2-3; size: -; D: -; V: TRBV18; CDR3: CASSPLREATDTQYF; DNA: TGTGCCAGCTCACCACTAAGGGAAGCCACAGATACGCAGTATTTT
J: TRBJ2-7; size: -; D: TRBD1; V: TRBV7-2; CDR3: CASSARDRGPLLEQYF; DNA: TGTGCCAGCAGCGCAAGGGACAGGGGACCTCTCCTCGAGCAGTACTTC
J: TRBJ2-7; size: -; D: -; V: TRBV6-5; CDR3: CASSPRWDEQYF; DNA: TGTGCCAGCAGTCCGCGGTGGGACGAGCAGTACTTC
J: TRBJ2-3; size: -; D: -; V: TRBV6-5; CDR3: CASSRGAWTDTQYF; DNA: TGTGCCAGCAGCAGAGGCGCGTGGACAGATACGCAGTATTTT
J: TRBJ2-2; size: -; D: TRBD2; V: TRBV13; CDR3: CASSASGIYTGELFF; DNA: TGTGCCAGCAGCGCTAGCGGGATTTACACCGGGGAGCTGTTTTTT
J: TRBJ2-1; size: -; D: TRBD2; V: TRBV28; CDR3: CASSFALSGGGDNEQFF; DNA: TGTGCCAGCAGTTTTGCCCTGAGCGGGGGTGGGGACAATGAGCAGTTCTTC
J: TRBJ2-7; size: -; D: -; V: TRBV29-1; CDR3: CSVEGVGTSYEQYF; DNA: TGCAGCGTTGAAGGGGTAGGAACCTCCTACGAGCAGTACTTC
J: TRBJ1-2; size: -; D: -; V: TRBV10-2; CDR3: CASSEGRGGPNYGYTF; DNA: TGCGCCAGCAGTGAGGGGCGGGGGGGGCCTAACTATGGCTACACCTTC
J: TRBJ1-3; size: -; D: -; V: TRBV27; CDR3: CASGPSGGSGNTIYF; DNA: TGTGCCAGCGGCCCGTCCGGCGGCTCTGGAAACACCATATATTTT
J: TRBJ2-7; size: -; D: TRBD1; V: TRBV19; CDR3: CASSISGQGHSYEQYF; DNA: TGTGCCAGTAGTATCTCCGGACAGGGACACTCCTACGAGCAGTACTTC
J: TRBJ2-3; size: -; D: -; V: TRBV9; CDR3: CASRGGFGTDTQYF; DNA: TGTGCCAGCCGGGGTGGGTTCGGCACAGATACGCAGTATTTT
J: TRBJ2-1; size: -; D: -; V: TRBV19; CDR3: CASSIDRRGVYNEQFF; DNA: TGTGCCAGTAGTATCGATCGGAGGGGGGTCTACAATGAGCAGTTCTTC
J: TRBJ2-3; size: -; D: -; V: TRBV13; CDR3: CASSFGGDTDTQYF; DNA: TGTGCCAGCAGCTTCGGCGGGGATACAGATACGCAGTATTTT
J: TRBJ2-5; size: -; D: -; V: TRBV27; CDR3: CASRETDSRETQYF; DNA: TGTGCCAGCAGGGAGACAGACTCACGGGAGACCCAGTACTTC
J: TRBJ1-2; size: -; D: -; V: TRBV27; CDR3: CASRNLLGRSYGYTF; DNA: TGTGCCAGCAGAAACCTTCTAGGACGGAGCTATGGCTACACCTTC
J: TRBJ2-7; size: -; D: TRBD2; V: TRBV4-1; CDR3: CAASVTGGPYEQYF; DNA: TGCGCCGCCTCCGTTACGGGGGGGCCCTACGAGCAGTACTTC
J: TRBJ2-1; size: -; D: TRBD2; V: TRBV25-1; CDR3: CASSRGGRAYNEQFF; DNA: TGTGCCAGCTCGCGCGGGGGGAGGGCCTACAATGAGCAGTTCTTC
J: TRBJ2-7; size: -; D: -; V: TRBV28; CDR3: CASSFLGENYEQYF; DNA: TGTGCCAGCAGTTTCCTAGGAGAAAACTACGAGCAGTACTTC
J: TRBJ2-7; size: -; D: TRBD1; V: TRBV5-1; CDR3: CASSQWTGAYEQYF; DNA: TGCGCCAGCAGCCAATGGACAGGGGCCTACGAGCAGTACTTC
J: TRBJ2-1; size: -; D: -; V: TRBV27; CDR3: CASSLSGRNEQFF; DNA: TGTGCCAGCAGTTTATCGGGCAGGAATGAGCAGTTCTTC
J: TRBJ1-5; size: -; D: TRBD1; V: TRBV15; CDR3: CATSREDRVYSNQPQHF; DNA: TGTGCCACCAGCAGAGAGGACAGGGTTTATAGCAATCAGCCCCAGCATTTT
J: TRBJ2-7; size: -; D: -; V: TRBV15; CDR3: CATSIKTGDEQYF; DNA: TGTGCCACCAGCATAAAGACGGGAGACGAGCAGTACTTC
J: TRBJ2-5; size: -; D: -; V: TRBV7-8; CDR3: CASSPPGGTEGETQYF; DNA: TGTGCCAGCAGCCCTCCTGGAGGGACTGAGGGAGAGACCCAGTACTTC
J: TRBJ2-1; size: once; D: TRBD2; V: TRBV28; CDR3: CATTGLAEYGEQFF; DNA: TGTGCCACTACGGGACTAGCGGAATACGGTGAGCAGTTCTTC
J: TRBJ2-5; size: -; D: -; V: TRBV5-1; CDR3: CASSLAKYQETQYF; DNA: TGCGCCAGCAGCTTGGCCAAATATCAAGAGACCCAGTACTTC
J: TRBJ2-4; size: -; D: -; V: TRBV11-3; CDR3: CASSLGGNRAKNIQYF; DNA: TGTGCCAGCAGCCTTGGGGGGAATCGAGCCAAAAACATTCAGTACTTC
J: TRBJ2-7; size: once; D: -; V: TRBV27; CDR3: CASSLSGTWDYEQYF; DNA: TGTGCCAGCAGTTTATCGGGGACATGGGACTACGAGCAGTACTTC